The 28 T cell receptor beta chains below were found in one sample sequenced in a study of CD8 T cells in ankylosing spondylitis. MiXCR was run by TCRdb on the 5' RACE reads, yielding one entry per CDR3 protein. The data hold 150,000 to 200,000 distinct CDR3 sequences, with 18% observed a single time. The sample consisted of blood, either unsorted or a sorted T cell fraction (not recorded which). The source of these receptors is a male donor aged 5 to 29 with ankylosing spondylitis or in good health (not recorded which).

This clonotype was seen ten or more times. V gene TRBV2 combines with J gene TRBJ2-7, with D perhaps TRBD2 (5 bases). Deletions cut 0 bases from V and 2 bases from J, with 11 bases between. Looked up from germline, CDR1 is SNHLY and CDR2 is FYNNEI. The CDR3 is 15 amino acids. The CDR3 sequence is CASSEALDGTYEQYF. The CDR3 nucleotides are TGTGCCAGCAGTGAAGCGCTGGACGGGACCTACGAGCAGTACTTC.

V usage is TRBV20-1 and J usage is TRBJ2-1, with 9 bases matching TRBD2. The CDR3 is 17 amino acids. Trimming at V came to 4 bases and at J to 4 bases, leaving 14 bases not matched to a gene. Germline values: CDR1 DFQATT, CDR2 SNEGSKA (reference sequence). CDR3 DNA sequence: TGCAGTGCTAAAAACAAGCGGGAGGCCCCCCGATACAATGAGCAGTTCTTC. Translated: CSAKNKREAPRYNEQFF.

This chain uses TRBV18 with TRBJ2-1; TRBD2 might be the D (5 bases). This CDR3 has 15 amino acids. CDR1 and CDR2 (germline): KGHSH, LQKENI. V was pared by 4 bases and J by 10 bases, with 20 bases between. In nucleotides, the CDR3 is TGTGCCAGCTCACGCATGACAAGCACCGAGGGCGAGCAGTTCTTC. This codes for CASSRMTSTEGEQFF.

This clonotype was counted at least ten times. The J gene is TRBJ2-1, the V gene TRBV9; D is unresolved. The germline gives CDR1 SGDLS, CDR2 YYNGEE. The ends were cut back, 0 bases at V and 3 bases at J, with 1 base in the middle. This CDR3 comprises 12 residues. CDR3 DNA sequence: TGTGCCAGCAGCGTAGGCTACAATGAGCAGTTCTTC. This sequence encodes CASSVGYNEQFF.

The V gene is TRBV29-1, the J gene TRBJ2-1; D tentatively fits TRBD1 or TRBD2 (5 bases each). The length of the CDR3 is 14 residues. Germline CDR1 reads SQVTM; CDR2 reads ANQGSEA. V was trimmed by 3 bases and J by 7 bases, leaving 16 bases between them. The CDR3 sequence is CSVDMAGRGNEQFF. CDR3 bases: TGCAGCGTTGATATGGCAGGGAGAGGGAATGAGCAGTTCTTC.

The sample holds many counts of this clonotype. CDR3: CASSEVASEQETQYF. DNA of the CDR3: TGCGCCAGCAGTGAGGTGGCTAGCGAGCAAGAGACCCAGTACTTC. The rearrangement links TRBV10-2 to TRBJ2-5, with D tentatively TRBD2 (6 bases). This CDR3 is built from 15 residues. V was clipped by 2 bases and J by 2 bases, with 12 bases between them. The germline V gene encodes CDR1 WSHSY and CDR2 SAAADI.

Comment on this clonotype: A much larger clone lies a single base off, so this may be a read error. The CDR3, as DNA: TGTGCCAGCAGCACCGGGACCGCGGGTTACAATGAGCCGTTCTTC. Translated, it gives CASSTGTAGYNEPFF. The chain recombines TRBV27 with TRBJ2-1; possibly TRBD1 or TRBD2 for D (5 bases each). Germline loops: CDR1 MNHEY, CDR2 SMNVEV (reference sequence). CDR3 length: 15 amino acids.

This clonotype was recorded many times. The chain links TRBV7-6 to TRBJ2-1; 15 bases are shared with TRBD2. Unmatched junction bases numbered 8, after V lost 5 bases and J lost 9 bases. The CDR3 is made up of 16 amino acids. The germline V gene has CDR1 SGHVS and CDR2 FNYEAQ. CDR3 sequence reads: CASSLGTSGRFSEQFF. The CDR3 region has the DNA TGTGCCAGCAGCCTCGGGACTAGCGGGAGGTTTAGTGAGCAGTTCTTC. Based on the CDR3 plus reference TRBV7-6 and TRBJ2-1, the full variable domain is GAGVSQSPRYKVTKRGQDVALRCDPISGHVSLYWYRQALGQGPEFLTYFNYEAQQDKSGLPNDRFSAERPEGSISTLTIQRTEQRDSAMYRCASSLGTSGRFSEQFFGPGTRLTVL.

This clonotype was picked up many times. This chain joins TRBV18 and TRBJ2-2; D is uncertain. This CDR3 region has 13 residues. Trimming cost V 8 bases and J 1 base, with 8 bases left between them. In germline, CDR1 is KGHSH, CDR2 LQKENI. The CDR3 coding sequence is TGTGCCAGCCAGCCGGGGAACACCGGGGAGCTGTTTTTT. Protein product: CASQPGNTGELFF. Combining the CDR3 with reference TRBV18 and TRBJ2-2 gives the whole variable domain NAGVMQNPRHLVRRRGQEARLRCSPMKGHSHVYWYRQLPEEGLKFMVYLQKENIIDESGMPKERFSAEFPKEGPSILRIQQVVRGDSAAYFCASQPGNTGELFFGEGSRLTVL.

The chain uses TRBV29-1 and TRBJ2-3, with 12 positions matching TRBD2. The trim removed 3 bases at V and 2 bases at J, leaving 9 bases unmatched. The germline V gene encodes CDR1 SQVTM and CDR2 ANQGSEA. The CDR3 is 17 amino acids. DNA of the CDR3: TGCAGCGTTGAGGTCCTAGCGGGAGGGCTAAACACAGATACGCAGTATTTT. As protein: CSVEVLAGGLNTDTQYF.

Many counts were recorded for this clonotype. This rearrangement joins TRBV6-6 to TRBJ2-7, with D perhaps TRBD1 (5 bases). Germline lookup yields CDR1 MNHNY and CDR2 SVGAGI (reference sequence). The CDR3 covers 14 residues. The V end was cut by 6 bases, the J end by 0 bases, with 12 bases between. The CDR3 is CASRPRQISYEQYF. DNA of the CDR3: TGTGCCAGCAGACCTAGACAGATCTCCTACGAGCAGTACTTC.

The chain joins TRBV29-1 to TRBJ2-7; the D is unclear. Germline V gene sequence: CDR1 SQVTM, CDR2 ANQGSEA. Trimming took off 4 bases at V and 0 bases at J, with 7 bases between the two ends. This CDR3 spans 12 amino acids. The CDR3 here is CSVAHSSYEQYF. As DNA, the CDR3 is TGCAGCGTTGCCCACAGCTCCTACGAGCAGTACTTC.

The sample holds many counts of this clonotype. In DNA, the CDR3 is TGTGCCAGCAGTTATAAGGGACAGGGAATTTACACCTTC. This encodes CASSYKGQGIYTF. The chain uses TRBV6-6 and TRBJ1-2; 9 nucleotides match TRBD1. Germline CDR1 reads MNHNY; CDR2 reads SVGAGI (reference sequence). This CDR3 is 13 amino acids long. Trimming at V came to 3 bases and at J to 11 bases, leaving 7 bases not matched to a gene.

V gene TRBV4-1 combines with J gene TRBJ2-7; weak D call: TRBD2 (5 bases). CDR1 and CDR2 from the germline V gene are MGHRA and YSYEKL. CDR3 length: 17 residues. V shed 0 bases and J shed 0 bases, with 15 bases lying between them. The CDR3, as DNA: TGCGCCAGCAGCCAAGATCCAGTGACTATAAGCTCCTACGAGCAGTACGTC. This gives the protein CASSQDPVTISSYEQYV.

This clonotype was detected ten times or more. The V call is TRBV3-1, the J call TRBJ2-7; 7 bases agree with TRBD1. The CDR3 has 16 residues. Germline-derived CDR1 and CDR2 are LGHDT and YNNKEL (reference sequence). V shed 0 bases and J 6 bases; nucleotides not matched to a gene: 11. The DNA of the CDR3 is TGTGCCAGCAGCCAAGATCGGACAGGTATAGTGGTCGAGCAGTACTTC. Protein product: CASSQDRTGIVVEQYF.

Many counts were recorded for this clonotype. The CDR3 nucleotides read TGTGCCAGCAGCTTAGACCGGACAGGGGTTGGAGAGACCCAGTACTTC. The encoded protein is CASSLDRTGVGETQYF. The chain recombines TRBV7-8 with TRBJ2-5; TRBD1 agrees at 9 bases. The CDR3 contains 16 residues. Germline V gene sequence: CDR1 SGHVS, CDR2 FQNEAQ. V lost 1 base and J lost 4; bases outside the gene matches: 7.

The chain joins TRBV20-1 to TRBJ2-1; 16 bases line up with TRBD2. V was clipped by 3 bases and J by 5 bases; unmatched bases: 4. From germline, CDR1 is DFQATT and CDR2 SNEGSKA (reference sequence). The CDR3 is made up of 16 amino acids. The CDR3: CSARPGLAGGDNEQFF. In nucleotides, the CDR3 is TGCAGTGCTAGGCCGGGACTAGCGGGAGGGGACAATGAGCAGTTCTTC.

V usage is TRBV20-1 and J usage is TRBJ2-3; D possibly uses TRBD1 or TRBD2 (6 bases each). Trimming cost V 5 bases and J 3 bases, with 12 bases left between them. The V gene's germline CDR1 is DFQATT and CDR2 SNEGSKA (reference sequence). The CDR3 sequence is 13 residues long. For the CDR3, the DNA is TGCAGTGCTCGAGGGGGGCTAACAGATACGCAGTATTTT. Its translation is CSARGGLTDTQYF.

This clonotype has at least ten counts. This chain joins TRBV28 and TRBJ1-6; no reliable D call. Germline V lookup: CDR1 MDHEN, CDR2 SYDVKM. The CDR3 is 13 residues long. The germline V and J ends were trimmed by 7 bases and 7 bases, with 11 bases remaining between them. The CDR3 bases are TGTGCCAGCATAAACGGCCTCAATTCACCCCTCCACTTT. Translating it yields CASINGLNSPLHF.

This clonotype was detected ten times or more. The J gene is TRBJ2-1, the V gene TRBV20-1; 7 bases are a match to TRBD2. Trimming at V came to 3 bases and at J to 9 bases, leaving 17 bases not matched to a gene. The CDR3 covers 16 residues. The germline V gene has CDR1 DFQATT and CDR2 SNEGSKA (reference sequence). CDR3 nucleotide sequence: TGCAGTGCTAGTTCGTCTAGCGGAGGACTCTGGGCTGAGCAGTTCTTC. Translating gives CSASSSSGGLWAEQFF.

V is TRBV4-1 and J is TRBJ2-6; the match to TRBD1 covers 7 bases. Germline CDR1 MGHRA, CDR2 YSYEKL. The CDR3 is 16 amino acids. V dropped 4 bases and J dropped 3; count of bases not matched to a gene: 6. Here the CDR3 DNA reads TGCGCCAGCAGCCGATCCGGGACAGATGGGGCCAACGTCCTGACTTTC. Protein: CASSRSGTDGANVLTF.

The V call is TRBV12-3 or TRBV12-4, the J call TRBJ1-2; no definite D call. The CDR3 length is 12 residues. V lost 3 bases, J lost 7 bases, and 9 bases lay in between. The CDR3 DNA reads as TGTGCCAGCAGTTTCGGGTCGCGTGGCTACACCTTC. Its translation is CASSFGSRGYTF.

At least ten counts were recorded for this clonotype. V gene TRBV5-1 combines with J gene TRBJ2-5; no firm D call. Germline CDR1 SGHRS, CDR2 YFSETQ. The CDR3 loop spans 14 amino acids. V lost 2 bases to trimming and J lost 5 bases, with 13 bases between them. The CDR3 sequence is CASSFTSPPETQYF. CDR3 DNA: TGCGCCAGCAGCTTTACTTCACCACCGGAGACCCAGTACTTC.

This clonotype was counted at least ten times. The gene calls are TRBV12-3 or TRBV12-4 and TRBJ1-5; 10 bases map to TRBD1. This CDR3 contains 14 residues. After removal of 6 bases from V and 6 bases from J, the junction contained 5 bases not matched to a gene. The CDR3 coding sequence is TGTGCCAGCAGCCCGACAGGGGGCGGTCAGCCCCAGCATTTT. Translation: CASSPTGGGQPQHF.

This clonotype was recorded at least ten times. This chain joins TRBV24-1 and TRBJ2-3, with D uncertain. Trimming pared 3 bases from V and 4 bases from J, leaving 25 bases between. Per germline, CDR1 KGHDR and CDR2 SFDVKD. The CDR3 has 19 residues. The CDR3 spells CATSDPGPLTPSLADTQYF. CDR3 coding DNA: TGTGCCACCAGTGATCCCGGCCCCCTGACGCCCAGCCTAGCAGATACGCAGTATTTT.

Many counts were recorded for this clonotype. The chain recombines TRBV6-6 with TRBJ2-2; the D is unclear. The CDR3 totals 14 residues. CDR1 is MNHNY, CDR2 SVGAGI, per germline (reference sequence). The germline V and J ends were trimmed by 7 bases and 0 bases, with 9 bases remaining between them. CDR3 nucleotides: TGTGCCAGCACCTTCGGCGCGAACACCGGGGAGCTGTTTTTT. It codes for CASTFGANTGELFF.

The genes are TRBV19 and TRBJ2-2; no clear D. Per the germline V gene, CDR1 is LNHDA and CDR2 is SQIVND (reference sequence). The CDR3 has 14 amino acids. V dropped 6 bases and J dropped 7 bases, with 15 bases sitting between them. The CDR3 DNA is TGTGCCAGTAGCCCCGGAGTAGCTGGCGGGGAGCTGTTTTTT. Translating it yields CASSPGVAGGELFF.

The chain recombines TRBV29-1 with TRBJ2-5; 7 bases agree with TRBD1. The germline V gene has CDR1 SQVTM and CDR2 ANQGSEA. This CDR3 is built from 15 residues. The V segment lost 6 bases and the J segment 0 bases; nucleotides outside the gene matches: 10. CDR3 DNA sequence: TGCAGCGTCGTAGGGACAGTCGAATACCAAGAGACCCAGTACTTC. Encoded protein: CSVVGTVEYQETQYF.